The next 17 T cell receptor beta chains were all read from a single sample in a study of response to subunit inactivated influenza vaccine. One entry per CDR3 protein, called by TCRdb with MiXCR from the RT-PCR reads. The sample has approximately 680,000 distinct CDR3 sequences, 15% to 18% seen once. The sequencing here drew on PBMCs from blood, taken about 12 days after vaccination. These receptors came from a man aged 45-65 years who received an inactivated influenza vaccine.

The table lists this clonotype with a few counts. V and J are TRBV10-3 and TRBJ2-1; the D gene is possibly TRBD2 (5 bases). Looked up from germline, CDR1 is ENHRY and CDR2 is SYGVKD. This CDR3 has 12 amino acids. V was clipped by 6 bases and J by 7 bases, with 10 bases between them. This CDR3 reads CAIRDWGNEQFF. The CDR3 nucleotides read TGTGCCATCAGGGACTGGGGTAATGAGCAGTTCTTC.

This clonotype was detected only a few times. This chain uses TRBV24-1 with TRBJ2-5; 10 positions match TRBD2. After removal of 1 base from V and 5 bases from J, the junction contained 9 bases not matched to a gene. Germline CDR1 and CDR2: KGHDR and SFDVKD. The CDR3 is 17 residues long. The CDR3 DNA reads TGTGCCACCAGTGATTTCCTAGCGGGGGCACCGTTGGAGACCCAGTACTTC. Its protein is CATSDFLAGAPLETQYF.

This chain joins TRBV10-3 and TRBJ2-5; 7 bases line up with TRBD2. The V gene's germline CDR1 is ENHRY and CDR2 SYGVKD. This CDR3 has 16 amino acids. J lost 4 bases, V lost 5 bases, and 13 bases had no gene match. CDR3 in amino acids: CAISLKQTSPVETQYF. CDR3 DNA: TGTGCCATCAGTCTCAAGCAGACTAGCCCTGTAGAGACCCAGTACTTC.

This clonotype came up a few times. The chain combines TRBV7-2 with TRBJ2-1, with D hard to call. V lost 5 bases, J lost 9 bases, and 14 bases lay in between. CDR3 size: 13 residues. Germline V lookup: CDR1 SGHTA, CDR2 FQGNSA. CDR3 protein: CASSQRVRFEQFF. The CDR3 nucleotides read TGTGCCAGCAGCCAACGGGTGCGATTTGAGCAGTTCTTC.

This clonotype showed up just a few times. The genes are TRBV7-9 and TRBJ2-3; the match to TRBD2 covers 11 bases. This CDR3 region has 14 residues. Germline assignment: CDR1 SEHNR and CDR2 FQNEAQ (reference sequence). V lost 11 bases, J lost 2 bases, and 6 bases stayed unmatched. The CDR3 DNA sequence: TGTGCCGTATCGACTAGCGGGAACACAGATACGCAGTATTTT. Its translation is CAVSTSGNTDTQYF.

This clonotype occurred a few times. V is TRBV7-8 and J is TRBJ1-4; D is uncertain. V lost 3 bases, J lost 8 bases, and 16 bases lay in between. The germline V gene has CDR1 SGHVS and CDR2 FQNEAQ. The CDR3 has 15 residues. Here the CDR3 reads CASSFRSRTEEKLFF. Here the CDR3 DNA reads TGTGCCAGCAGCTTCAGAAGTAGGACGGAGGAAAAACTGTTTTTT. The full variable domain, completed using reference TRBV7-8 and TRBJ1-4, is GAGVSQSPRYKVAKRGQDVALRCDPISGHVSLFWYQQALGQGPEFLTYFQNEAQLDKSGLPSDRFFAERPEGSVSTLKIQRTQQEDSAVYLCASSFRSRTEEKLFFGSGTQLSVL.

This clonotype has only a few counts. The chain joins TRBV20-1 to TRBJ2-4, with D tentatively TRBD1 or TRBD2 (7 bases each). CDR1 DFQATT and CDR2 SNEGSKA come from the germline V gene (reference sequence). The CDR3 is made up of 16 amino acids. The V end lost 0 bases, the J end lost 3 bases, and 15 bases lay between the germline ends. CDR3 sequence (DNA): TGCAGTGCTAGAGATCAGGGGAGGGGGCGCAAAAACATTCAGTACTTC. This encodes CSARDQGRGRKNIQYF.

The chain couples TRBV7-9 to TRBJ2-7; D not certain. The ends were cut back, 2 bases at V and 5 bases at J, with 13 bases in the middle. The CDR3 sequence is 14 residues long. Germline loops: CDR1 SEHNR, CDR2 FQNEAQ (reference sequence). CDR3 sequence reads: CASSLTRPPHEQYF. The CDR3 DNA is TGTGCCAGCAGCTTAACCCGTCCTCCCCACGAGCAGTACTTC.

V and J are TRBV6-5 and TRBJ2-1; 8 positions agree with TRBD1. Germline loops: CDR1 MNHEY, CDR2 SVGAGI. This CDR3 has 14 amino acids. J lost 10 bases, V lost 5 bases, and 10 bases had no gene match. The CDR3 protein is CASSIQGVSREQFF. The DNA for the CDR3 is TGTGCCAGCAGTATACAGGGGGTATCGCGGGAGCAGTTCTTC.

This clonotype was observed a few times. The chain couples TRBV15 to TRBJ2-5, with no clear D. The CDR3 sequence is 15 residues long. V was cut by 4 bases and J by 2 bases, with 14 bases left in between. Germline V lookup: CDR1 LNHNV, CDR2 YYDKDF (reference sequence). This CDR3 is CATSKPRLLQETQYF. CDR3 DNA: TGTGCCACCAGCAAGCCCCGACTCTTGCAAGAGACCCAGTACTTC.

This clonotype showed up just once. The chain has TRBV9 and TRBJ2-1, with D uncertain. Germline lookup yields CDR1 SGDLS and CDR2 YYNGEE. The V end lost 0 bases, the J end lost 6 bases, and 16 bases lay between the germline ends. This CDR3 has 16 residues. CDR3 DNA: TGTGCCAGCAGCGTAGAATCGGCTAGGTTCACCAATGAGCAGTTCTTC. Encoded protein: CASSVESARFTNEQFF. Full variable domain (rest looked up from reference TRBV9 and TRBJ2-1): DSGVTQTPKHLITATGQRVTLRCSPRSGDLSVYWYQQSLDQGLQFLIQYYNGEERAKGNILERFSAQQFPDLHSELNLSSLELGDSALYFCASSVESARFTNEQFFGPGTRLTVL.

The J gene is TRBJ2-7, the V gene TRBV19; 7 bases are shared with TRBD1. Germline values: CDR1 LNHDA, CDR2 SQIVND (reference sequence). The CDR3 spans 15 residues. The ends lost 6 bases at V and 0 bases at J; junction bases unmatched: 8. The CDR3 region is CASRHRDSSSYEQYF. The CDR3 nucleotides read TGTGCCAGTAGGCACCGGGACAGTAGCTCCTACGAGCAGTACTTC. Variable domain in full (rest from reference TRBV19 and TRBJ2-7): DGGITQSPKYLFRKEGQNVTLSCEQNLNHDAMYWYRQDPGQGLRLIYYSQIVNDFQKGDIAEGYSVSREKKESFPLTVTSAQKNPTAFYLCASRHRDSSSYEQYFGPGTRLTVT.

The gene calls are TRBV30 and TRBJ2-5, with a possible D match to TRBD2 (6 bases). V was pared by 3 bases and J by 4 bases, with 15 bases between. This CDR3 comprises 14 residues. Germline CDR1 and CDR2: GTSNPN and SVGIG (reference sequence). Written as DNA, the CDR3 is TGTGCCTGGAGCCCGGGACTGATGAGAGAGACCCAGTACTTC. It encodes CAWSPGLMRETQYF.

The V gene is TRBV4-2, the J gene TRBJ2-7; TRBD2 might be the D (7 bases). The CDR3 covers 17 residues. Germline assignment: CDR1 LGHNA and CDR2 YNFKEQ. The V end lost 4 bases, the J end lost 5 bases, and 24 bases lay between the germline ends. The CDR3 protein is CASSPLGGAGDEHEQYF. CDR3 in DNA: TGTGCCAGCAGCCCATTGGGGGGCGCGGGGGATGAGCACGAGCAGTACTTC.

The V call is TRBV7-9, the J call TRBJ2-2; either TRBD1 or TRBD2 may supply D (5 bases each). Germline V lookup: CDR1 SEHNR, CDR2 FQNEAQ (reference sequence). Trimming pared 4 bases from V and 4 bases from J, leaving 10 bases between. The CDR3 length is 14 residues. The CDR3 region is CASSWGRGTGELFF. In DNA, the CDR3 is TGTGCCAGCAGCTGGGGCCGGGGCACCGGGGAGCTGTTTTTT.

This clonotype came up a few times. The chain carries TRBV12-3 or TRBV12-4 and TRBJ2-1; TRBD1 agrees at 8 bases. CDR3 length: 18 residues. After removal of 3 bases from V and 5 bases from J, the junction contained 15 bases not matched to a gene. Here the CDR3 reads CASSFFFGRTGTNNEQFF. CDR3 coding DNA: TGTGCCAGCAGTTTTTTCTTTGGGAGGACAGGGACCAACAATGAGCAGTTCTTC.

The gene calls are TRBV28 and TRBJ1-4; D gene uncertain. There are 18 residues in the CDR3. Trimming left V 5 bases short and J 4 bases short, with 23 bases between. From germline, CDR1 is MDHEN and CDR2 SYDVKM. Here the CDR3 DNA reads TGTGCCAGCAGTCCCCCCGAACCACTACTAACCGGTAATGAAAAACTGTTTTTT. Its translation: CASSPPEPLLTGNEKLFF.